Listed below are T cell receptor beta chains from one sample, sequenced in a study of molecular identifiers for immune sequencing clone quantification. Each CDR3 protein gets one entry after TCRdb re-called the PCR reads with MiXCR. The repertoire holds hundreds of thousands of distinct CDR3 sequences, roughly 24% seen once, with 0.65% to 0.75% in the top ten. Sample: naive CD8+ T cells from blood, with Jurkat cell RNA spiked in. Source of these receptors: a human donor in good health. Some libraries in this study had Jurkat cell RNA spiked in. Both conserved end residues are part of each CDR3. D genes are given only for firm matches. Size values are once, few and many counts, or a class for expanded clones, and some rows have none.

v_gene	j_gene	abundance	d_gene	CDR3nt	CDR3aa
TRBV28	TRBJ1-1	.	.	TGTGCCAGCACCCCTCTCCTCACAGGGCGGACTGAAGCTTTCTTT	CASTPLLTGRTEAFF
TRBV27	TRBJ2-2	.	.	TGTGCCAGCAGTTATCAGGTCACCGGGGAGCTGTTTTTT	CASSYQVTGELFF
TRBV11-2	TRBJ2-1	.	.	TGTGCCAGCAGCTTAACCTTTGGGGACAATGAGCAGTTCTTC	CASSLTFGDNEQFF
TRBV20-1	TRBJ2-7	few	TRBD2	TGCAGTGCTAGAGAGGGACTAGCGGGGGACTACGAGCAGTACTTC	CSAREGLAGDYEQYF
TRBV11-2	TRBJ2-3	many	.	TGTGCCAGCAGAGGCAGTTGGGGGGACACAGAGATCGGGACGCAGTATTTT	CASRGSWGDTEIGTQYF
TRBV10-3	TRBJ2-7	many	.	TGTGCCATCAGTGAGACAACAGGGTCCTACGAGCAGTACTTC	CAISETTGSYEQYF
TRBV27	TRBJ1-1	.	.	TGTGCCAGCAGACCAACTACCTTCGGGGCCCCCGCGACTGAAGCTTTCTTT	CASRPTTFGAPATEAFF
TRBV24-1	TRBJ2-2	many	.	TGTGCCACCAGTGATTTCAATTGGGGTCCCGGGGAGCTGTTTTTT	CATSDFNWGPGELFF
TRBV12-3/TRBV12-4	TRBJ1-5	few	.	TGTGCCAGCAGTCCCGAGGAGGACAATCAGCCCCAGCATTTT	CASSPEEDNQPQHF
TRBV7-9	TRBJ2-3	many	.	TGTGCCAGCAGCCGAGAGGGGATTTCAAATACGCAGTATTTT	CASSREGISNTQYF
TRBV20-1	TRBJ1-1	.	.	TGCAGTGCTAGAGGAACCAGGGTCCACACTGAAGCTTTCTTT	CSARGTRVHTEAFF
TRBV4-3	TRBJ2-3	.	TRBD1	TGCGCCAGCAGCCCTTTGAGGGACAGTTCCACAGATACGCAGTATTTT	CASSPLRDSSTDTQYF
TRBV30	TRBJ2-6	few	.	TGTGCCTGGAGTTATGAGTCCGGGAACTCTGGGGCCAACGTCCTGACTTTC	CAWSYESGNSGANVLTF
TRBV4-3	TRBJ2-5	many	.	TGCGCCAGCAGCCAGACCAATGCCTACGGGGAGACCCAGTACTTC	CASSQTNAYGETQYF
TRBV5-1	TRBJ1-1	.	.	TGCGCCAGCAGCCTAGGGGACCTGAACACTGAAGCTATCTTT	CASSLGDLNTEAIF
TRBV5-1	TRBJ2-3	many	.	TGCGCCAGCAAGTCCTGGCCTACTAGCACAGATACGCAGTATTTT	CASKSWPTSTDTQYF
TRBV5-1	TRBJ2-7	many	.	TGCGCCAGCAGCTTGTCAGGATACTACGAGCAGTACTTC	CASSLSGYYEQYF
TRBV27	TRBJ1-5	many	.	TGTGCCAGCAGTTATCAGGGTATGGGTCAGCCCCAGCATTTT	CASSYQGMGQPQHF
TRBV6-5	TRBJ2-7	many	.	TGTGCCAGCAGTTACTATCGATCCGGGGCGGGCCCCTCTCTTGGACAGTACTTC	CASSYYRSGAGPSLGQYF
TRBV28	TRBJ2-7	.	TRBD1	TGTGCCAGCAGCCGACAGGGGGCCTACGAGCAGTACTTC	CASSRQGAYEQYF
TRBV30	TRBJ2-7	many	.	TGTGCCTGGAGTGACGCCCTGGCCGGATGGTCCTACGAGCAGTACTTC	CAWSDALAGWSYEQYF
TRBV4-1	TRBJ2-3	many	TRBD1	TGCGCCAGCAGCCATTCGGGACAGGGTCCAGATACGCAGTATTTT	CASSHSGQGPDTQYF
TRBV5-4	TRBJ2-3	few	TRBD2	TGTGCCAGCAGTTTGGGGGGGAGTGCAGATACGCAGTATTTT	CASSLGGSADTQYF
TRBV27	TRBJ2-7	few	.	TGTGCCAGCAGTTCCAGCGTTGGGGTCTACGAGCAGTACTTC	CASSSSVGVYEQYF
TRBV6-5	TRBJ2-3	few	TRBD2	TGTGCCAGCAGTTACTCTGGGACTAGCGGGGGGGCCACAGATACGCAGTATTTT	CASSYSGTSGGATDTQYF
TRBV11-3	TRBJ2-7	few	TRBD1	TGTGCCAGCAGCGGGACAGCCTCCCACGAGCAGTACTTC	CASSGTASHEQYF
TRBV7-9	TRBJ1-5	many	TRBD1	TGTGCCAGCAGCTTCGGACAGGGATCCTTTAGCAATCAGCCCCAGCATTTT	CASSFGQGSFSNQPQHF
TRBV23-1	TRBJ2-2	.	TRBD2	TGCGCCAGCAGTCTAGGCGGGAGGCACACCGGGGAGCTGTTTTTT	CASSLGGRHTGELFF
TRBV11-2	TRBJ2-4	many	.	TGTGCCAGCAGCCCCCTGGGGGTCGTGGGGGAAAACATTCAGTACTTC	CASSPLGVVGENIQYF
TRBV27	TRBJ1-1	.	.	TGTGCCAGCAGGTTTTCTAACGACTTCGTGGCTTTCTTT	CASRFSNDFVAFF
TRBV11-2	TRBJ2-1	many	.	TGTGCCAGCAGCTTAGTGACAGAGCAGTTCTTC	CASSLVTEQFF
TRBV27	TRBJ2-1	many	TRBD1	TGTGCCAGCAGTTTAGCCGTGTGGACAGGCCTGTTCTTC	CASSLAVWTGLFF
TRBV24-1	TRBJ2-4	many	.	TGTGCCACCAGTGATACGGACCGCCGGTCCAAAAACATTCAGTACTTC	CATSDTDRRSKNIQYF
TRBV7-9	TRBJ1-1	many	TRBD1	TGTGCCAGCAGCTCACCGGGACAGGGCACTGAAGCTTTCTTT	CASSSPGQGTEAFF
TRBV18	TRBJ1-1	.	.	TGTGCCAGCTCACCACGTAGCGGGGGTGGCACTGAAGCTTTCTTT	CASSPRSGGGTEAFF
TRBV19	TRBJ1-5	few	TRBD1	TGTGCCAGTAGCCCCCAGGGACAGGGGAGTCAGCCCCAGCATTTT	CASSPQGQGSQPQHF
TRBV9	TRBJ2-2	many	TRBD2	TGTGCCAGCAGCGTAGATGAGCGGGGGTTCACCGGGGAGCTGTTTTTT	CASSVDERGFTGELFF
TRBV27	TRBJ2-3	many	.	TGTGCCAGCAGTTTAGGGGTTTCTCGCACAGATACGCAGTATTTT	CASSLGVSRTDTQYF